Following are 30 T cell receptor beta chains from one sample sequenced in a study of T cell responses to AZD1222 COVID-19 vaccine. Sequencing was performed with immunoSEQ multiplex PCR; in TCRdb, only in-frame clones are kept and a portion is missing. The table has 100,000 or so clones, more than 75% seen once. Sequencing used peripheral blood, obtained on day 0 of AZD1222 vaccination. These receptors were collected from an adult in good health.

V gene TRBV6-6 combines with J gene TRBJ1-2, with D hard to call. There are 11 residues in the CDR3. CDR1 is MNHNY and CDR2 is SVGAGI in the germline V gene (reference sequence). The V gene lost 10 bases and the J gene lost 3 bases, with 9 bases spanning the gap. The CDR3 nucleotides read TGTGCCACGGGGAAAGACTATGGCTACACCTTC. Protein: CATGKDYGYTF.

A single count supports this clone. The chain couples TRBV3-1 (or the pseudogene TRBV3-2) to TRBJ1-2, with 7 bases lining up with TRBD1. Losses at the gene ends were 7 bases for V and 6 bases for J; bases not matched to a gene: 8. Germline CDR1 reads LGHDT; CDR2 reads YNNKEL (reference sequence). There are 13 residues in the CDR3. Written as DNA, the CDR3 is TGTGCCAGCACCGAGACAGGGAGGGATGGCTACACCTTC. Residues: CASTETGRDGYTF.

The chain employs TRBV6-1 and TRBJ1-1, with TRBD1 matching 9 bases. Losses at the gene ends were 0 bases for V and 0 bases for J; bases not matched to a gene: 14. The germline V gene encodes CDR1 MNHNS and CDR2 SASEGT. The CDR3 consists of 20 residues. The CDR3 DNA is TGTGCCAGCAGTGAAGCCCCCGGATACAGGGGGCTGCGGGTGAACACTGAAGCTTTCTTT. Its translation: CASSEAPGYRGLRVNTEAFF.

The chain employs TRBV7-9 and TRBJ2-4, with 7 bases aligning to TRBD2. CDR3 length equals 15 residues. The germline V gene encodes CDR1 SEHNR and CDR2 FQNEAQ (reference sequence). The V segment lost 5 bases and the J segment 7 bases; nucleotides outside the gene matches: 11. CDR3 amino acids: CASSLGAGNMNIQYF. The CDR3 DNA reads TGTGCCAGCAGCCTAGGAGCGGGGAATATGAACATTCAGTACTTC.

The chain recombines TRBV7-3 with TRBJ1-6; 9 bases are a match to TRBD1. The CDR3 sequence is 16 residues long. With V trimmed by 0 bases and J by 9 bases, 6 bases remained unmatched. Germline loops: CDR1 SGHTA, CDR2 FQGTGA. CDR3 residues: CASSLTGTGGVSPLHF. CDR3 nucleotides: TGTGCCAGCAGCTTAACGGGTACAGGGGGCGTTTCACCCCTCCACTTT.

This clone showed up just a few times. V and J are TRBV11-2 and TRBJ2-5; D may be TRBD1 or TRBD2 (5 bases each). V lost 5 bases, J lost 5 bases, and 15 bases lay in between. The CDR3 runs to 14 residues. Germline CDR1 is SGHAT and CDR2 is FQNNGV. The CDR3 region has the DNA TGTGCCAGCAGCCCGGGACCAAATGGCGAGACCCAGTACTTC. Its translation: CASSPGPNGETQYF.

The chain recombines TRBV7-9 with TRBJ1-4; TRBD1 is a possible D gene (5 bases). V gave up 6 bases and J gave up 8 bases, with 16 bases separating them. CDR1 is SEHNR and CDR2 is FQNEAQ in the germline V gene (reference sequence). The CDR3 totals 14 residues. This CDR3 is CASSLGMGREKLFF. The CDR3 DNA is TGTGCCAGCAGTCTCGGGATGGGGCGAGAAAAACTGTTTTTT.

V and J are TRBV4-1 and TRBJ2-2; D not resolved. The ends were cut back, 3 bases at V and 7 bases at J, with 18 bases in the middle. Germline CDR1 reads MGHRA; CDR2 reads YSYEKL. The CDR3 sequence is 16 residues long. This CDR3 is CASSHPQGQSDGELFF. CDR3 nucleotide sequence: TGCGCCAGCAGCCATCCACAAGGCCAGTCTGACGGGGAGCTGTTTTTT.

The J gene is TRBJ2-7, the V gene TRBV6-5; D might be TRBD1 (5 bases). CDR1 and CDR2 (germline): MNHEY, SVGAGI. V was cut by 0 bases and J by 5 bases, with 8 bases left in between. This CDR3 comprises 13 residues. The CDR3 spells CASSYSKTDEQYF. The CDR3 DNA reads TGTGCCAGCAGTTACTCGAAGACAGACGAGCAGTACTTC.

The chain joins TRBV4-3 to TRBJ1-2; D is perhaps TRBD1 (5 bases). This CDR3 contains 17 residues. Trimming removed 1 base from V and 7 bases from J, with 22 bases in between. Germline V lookup: CDR1 LGHNA, CDR2 YSLEER. The CDR3 spells CASSQGGHRQGNFGYTF. The CDR3 DNA follows: TGCGCCAGCAGCCAAGGGGGCCACCGTCAGGGTAATTTTGGCTACACCTTC.

The chain uses TRBV3-1 (or the pseudogene TRBV3-2) and TRBJ1-4; unclear D gene. V lost 5 bases and J 8 bases, leaving 15 bases between the germline ends. Germline assignment: CDR1 LGHDT and CDR2 YNNKEL (reference sequence). This CDR3 spans 14 amino acids. This CDR3 is CASSYRAAREKLFF. In DNA, the CDR3 is TGTGCCAGCAGCTACCGGGCCGCCCGGGAAAAACTGTTTTTT.

The chain combines TRBV25-1 with TRBJ2-7, with unresolved D. CDR3 length: 14 amino acids. Germline V gives CDR1 MGHDK, CDR2 SYGVNS. The ends were cut back, 1 base at V and 2 bases at J, with 9 bases in the middle. CDR3 protein: CASSEWANAYEQYF. The DNA for the CDR3 is TGTGCCAGCAGTGAATGGGCCAATGCCTACGAGCAGTACTTC.

A few counts support this clone. V usage is TRBV4-1 and J usage is TRBJ2-3; 11 nucleotides line up with TRBD1. Germline CDR1 and CDR2: MGHRA and YSYEKL. This CDR3 region has 17 residues. With 0 bases clipped from V and 6 bases from J, the junction kept 8 bases outside the gene matches. The CDR3 DNA is TGCGCCAGCAGCCAAGAGGGACAGGGGGTCCGTATGGATACGCAGTATTTT. Its protein product is CASSQEGQGVRMDTQYF.

The chain joins TRBV5-5 to TRBJ1-4; 10 bases agree with TRBD1. CDR1 is SGHKS, CDR2 YYEKEE, per germline (reference sequence). With V trimmed by 1 base and J by 7 bases, 10 bases remained unmatched. The CDR3 loop spans 17 amino acids. The CDR3 spells CASSLQIPGQGSEKLFF. The CDR3 DNA sequence: TGTGCCAGCAGCTTGCAGATCCCGGGACAGGGGAGTGAAAAACTGTTTTTT.

The chain is built from TRBV4-2 and TRBJ1-1, with 11 bases fitting TRBD1. The ends lost 6 bases at V and 4 bases at J; junction bases unmatched: 7. The germline V gene encodes CDR1 LGHNA and CDR2 YNFKEQ. CDR3 length equals 15 residues. Written as DNA, the CDR3 is TGTGCCAGCAGGCCCGGACAGGGGGCTGCCACTGAAGCTTTCTTT. Amino acids: CASRPGQGAATEAFF.

The rearrangement joins TRBV10-1 to TRBJ2-1; D may be TRBD1 (6 bases). This CDR3 is built from 17 residues. Deletions cut 0 bases from V and 0 bases from J, with 12 bases between. Germline-derived CDR1 and CDR2 are WNHNN and SYGVQD (reference sequence). The CDR3 sequence: CASSESKWGLSYNEQFF. Here the CDR3 DNA reads TGCGCCAGCAGTGAGTCGAAATGGGGGCTCTCCTACAATGAGCAGTTCTTC.

V and J are TRBV28 and TRBJ1-4; tentative D call: TRBD1 (6 bases). The V end lost 3 bases, the J end lost 7 bases, and 9 bases lay between the germline ends. This CDR3 region has 13 residues. The germline gives CDR1 MDHEN, CDR2 SYDVKM. In DNA form, the CDR3 reads TGTGCCAGCAGTTTGGGGGGCGCTGAAAAACTGTTTTTT. Its protein is CASSLGGAEKLFF.

The rearrangement links TRBV28 to TRBJ1-4, with 9 positions matching TRBD1. CDR1 MDHEN and CDR2 SYDVKM come from the germline V gene. The V gene end was trimmed by 5 bases and the J gene end by 4 bases; junction bases not matched to a gene: 14. This CDR3 contains 18 residues. CDR3 sequence reads: CASSKTGQGWSHNEKLFF. CDR3 bases: TGTGCCAGCAGTAAAACGGGACAGGGTTGGAGTCATAATGAAAAACTGTTTTTT.

The chain joins TRBV14 to TRBJ1-1; maybe TRBD1 (5 bases). The CDR3 totals 13 residues. The germline CDR1 and CDR2 sequences are SGHDN and FVKESK. V lost 4 bases to trimming and J lost 3 bases, with 9 bases between them. The DNA for the CDR3 is TGTGCCAGCAGCCGTCTACAGGACACTGAAGCTTTCTTT. It codes for CASSRLQDTEAFF.

This clone appeared once. The rearrangement uses TRBV5-4 and TRBJ1-4; possibly TRBD1 for D (6 bases). Germline lookup yields CDR1 SGHNT and CDR2 YYREEE (reference sequence). Between the trimmed V and J ends, which lost 4 bases and 7 bases, there was a span of 17 bases. There are 15 residues in the CDR3. CDR3 amino acids: CASSPKMGGGEKLFF. The CDR3 coding sequence is TGTGCCAGCAGCCCCAAGATGGGGGGCGGTGAAAAACTGTTTTTT.

The chain recombines TRBV28 with TRBJ1-4; no firm D call. Germline CDR1 MDHEN, CDR2 SYDVKM. V lost 6 bases, J lost 10 bases, and 12 bases lay in between. CDR3 length equals 12 residues. CDR3 protein: CASSLFEGKLFF. In DNA form, the CDR3 reads TGTGCCAGCAGCCTTTTCGAGGGAAAACTGTTTTTT.

The rearrangement uses TRBV3-1 (or the pseudogene TRBV3-2) and TRBJ1-4; D might be TRBD1 (5 bases). Per germline, CDR1 LGHDT and CDR2 YNNKEL (reference sequence). This CDR3 is built from 12 residues. V shed 3 bases and J shed 11 bases, with 10 bases lying between them. CDR3 residues: CASSQGGGKLFF. As DNA, the CDR3 is TGTGCCAGCAGCCAGGGGGGAGGGAAACTGTTTTTT.

The V gene is TRBV4-2, the J gene TRBJ1-2; D not resolved. The length of the CDR3 is 15 residues. V dropped 5 bases and J dropped 0 bases, with 13 bases sitting between them. In germline, CDR1 is LGHNA, CDR2 YNFKEQ. CDR3 coding DNA: TGTGCCAGCAGCACCAACCCCGATACTAACTATGGCTACACCTTC. Its translation is CASSTNPDTNYGYTF.

The chain is built from TRBV18 and TRBJ1-6; TRBD1 might be the D (6 bases). The germline V and J ends were trimmed by 2 bases and 7 bases, with 12 bases remaining between them. The CDR3 is 15 amino acids. Germline CDR1 and CDR2: KGHSH and LQKENI. CDR3 coding DNA: TGTGCCAGCTCACCAGCCGGACAGTTGAATTCACCCCTCCACTTT. This sequence encodes CASSPAGQLNSPLHF.

This rearrangement joins TRBV7-3 to TRBJ2-5, with 11 positions matching TRBD2. This CDR3 comprises 18 residues. V dropped 2 bases and J dropped 1; count of bases not matched to a gene: 9. Germline CDR1 SGHTA, CDR2 FQGTGA. CDR3 nucleotides: TGTGCCAGCAGCTTACAGGCTAGCGGGGGGCACATCCAAGAGACCCAGTACTTC. This encodes CASSLQASGGHIQETQYF.

The rearrangement links TRBV7-9 to TRBJ2-5; TRBD1 matches 9 bases. Germline-derived CDR1 and CDR2 are SEHNR and FQNEAQ (reference sequence). The CDR3 is made up of 17 amino acids. V was clipped by 1 base and J by 3 bases; unmatched bases: 9. The CDR3 loop is CASSLGGQGVSKETQYF. DNA of the CDR3: TGTGCCAGCAGCTTAGGGGGACAGGGAGTAAGTAAAGAGACCCAGTACTTC.

The chain links TRBV7-8 to TRBJ1-1, with D maybe TRBD1 (5 bases). Germline CDR1 is SGHVS and CDR2 is FQNEAQ. The CDR3 loop spans 14 amino acids. V was trimmed by 10 bases and J by 1 base, leaving 16 bases between them. CDR3 amino acids: CATSRAPQNTEAFF. CDR3 bases: TGTGCCACCTCCAGGGCCCCACAGAACACTGAAGCTTTCTTT.

The chain employs TRBV5-1 and TRBJ2-1; tentatively, D is TRBD2 (5 bases). CDR1 and CDR2 (germline): SGHRS, YFSETQ. V lost 4 bases, J lost 6 bases, and 14 bases lay in between. This CDR3 spans 14 amino acids. The CDR3 DNA reads as TGCGCCAGCAGCCTGATGCCTAGCCGCAATGAGCAGTTCTTC. Amino acids: CASSLMPSRNEQFF.

The chain has TRBV7-3 and TRBJ2-1, with D maybe TRBD1 (6 bases). Per germline, CDR1 SGHTA and CDR2 FQGTGA. The CDR3 totals 12 residues. With 4 bases removed from V and 10 bases from J, the gap between germline ends came to 11 bases. The CDR3 protein is CASSSNRDEQFF. The CDR3 bases are TGTGCCAGCAGCTCAAACAGGGACGAGCAGTTCTTC.

This chain uses TRBV28 with TRBJ1-5; 9 bases are shared with TRBD1. The ends lost 8 bases at V and 6 bases at J; junction bases unmatched: 2. Germline CDR1 reads MDHEN; CDR2 reads SYDVKM. This CDR3 has 12 residues. The CDR3 here is CASRDRVQPQHF. The DNA for the CDR3 is TGTGCCAGCCGGGACAGGGTTCAGCCCCAGCATTTT.